A selection of T cell receptor beta chains follows, all from one sample in a study of tumor and adjacent non-tumor tissue in lung cancer. Each CDR3 protein is one row after TCRdb ran MiXCR on the multiplex PCR reads. The repertoire consists of 60,000 to 65,000 distinct CDR3 sequences, with about 56% occurring once and the leading ten covering about 31%. The material sequenced was distant non-tumor lung tissue. These receptors were collected from a man in his sixties or seventies with non-small cell lung cancer. Each CDR3 is given with its conserved first and last residue.

v_gene: TRBV29-1; CDR3aa: CSVVKDQSYEQYF
v_gene: TRBV11-2; CDR3aa: CASRTGTGPPSYTF
v_gene: TRBV5-4; CDR3aa: CASSAQGYIGQRQFF
v_gene: TRBV6-5; CDR3aa: CVSGQGGQVGAQYF
v_gene: TRBV28; CDR3aa: CASSLDRVNTDTQYF
v_gene: TRBV4-1; CDR3aa: CASSQKQGADPYELYF
v_gene: TRBV6-1; CDR3aa: CASSDSQRSDTGEMFF
v_gene: TRBV10-3; CDR3aa: CAISESTSGRYTVKYNEQFF
v_gene: TRBV28; CDR3aa: CASRNSQGDYGYTF
v_gene: TRBV29-1; CDR3aa: CSVQPGFSGNTIYF
v_gene: TRBV11-2; CDR3aa: CASNRTRDRFYYGYTF
v_gene: TRBV20-1; CDR3aa: CSAPKTGGIEQYF